What follows are 16 T cell receptor beta chains derived from one specimen sequenced in a study of a mutant IDH1 vaccine in newly diagnosed glioma. Time point defined: week 35, safety follow-up. Vaccine doses each comprised 300 ug of mutant IDH1 20-mer peptide, with topical imiquimod. The assay was immunoSEQ multiplex PCR, and TCRdb's table has in-frame clones only and misses some. This sample has about 60,000 clones, with about 85% found just once. Their target antigens are unknown. This specimen was PBMCs, taken from a glioma patient whose treatment included an IDH1 peptide vaccine. The receptor source for this set is a man aged 25-40 years with glioma.

The rearrangement links TRBV28 to TRBJ2-2; D remains ambiguous. V lost 4 bases, J lost 0 bases, and 15 bases lay in between. The CDR3 runs to 17 residues. Germline V gene lookup returns CDR1 MDHEN and CDR2 SYDVKM. The CDR3 nucleotides are TGTGCCAGCAGTTCGCCAAGAGGATACCCGAACACCGGGGAGCTGTTTTTT. This translates into CASSSPRGYPNTGELFF.

This sequence joins TRBV11-2 and TRBJ2-3; TRBD2 matches at 11 bases. CDR1 is SGHAT and CDR2 is FQNNGV in the germline V gene. J gave up 0 bases and V 3 bases, and 5 bases lay outside the gene matches. The CDR3 runs to 17 residues. The chain's CDR3 is CASSFPLAGGSTDTQYF. The CDR3 bases are TGTGCCAGCAGCTTCCCTCTAGCGGGGGGCAGCACAGATACGCAGTATTTT.

This clone has only one observation. The chain joins TRBV13 to TRBJ1-5; 7 positions match TRBD1. The CDR3 runs 18 residues. CDR1 is PRHDT, CDR2 FYEKMQ, per germline (reference sequence). Unmatched junction bases numbered 8, after V lost 0 bases and J lost 0 bases. CDR3 sequence: CASSLGRGTAYSNQPQHF. Here the CDR3 DNA reads TGTGCCAGCAGCTTAGGCAGGGGGACAGCTTATAGCAATCAGCCCCAGCATTTT.

The rearrangement links TRBV7-6 to TRBJ2-7; D unresolved. This CDR3 comprises 13 residues. The V end was cut by 2 bases, the J end by 7 bases, with 12 bases between. Per germline, CDR1 SGHVS and CDR2 FNYEAQ. CDR3 amino acids: CASSLSRMGEQYF. DNA for the CDR3: TGTGCCAGCAGCTTAAGTAGAATGGGTGAGCAGTACTTC.

This clone has only one observation. This chain joins TRBV4-1 and TRBJ2-5; D is perhaps TRBD2 (6 bases). The CDR3 extends over 13 amino acids. CDR1 MGHRA and CDR2 YSYEKL come from the germline V gene. V dropped 1 base and J dropped 5 bases, with 8 bases sitting between them. As DNA, the CDR3 is TGCGCCAGCAGCCAAGTGGCGGGGGAGACCCAGTACTTC. It specifies CASSQVAGETQYF.

V gene TRBV20-1 combines with J gene TRBJ2-7; maybe TRBD1 (5 bases). The germline V and J ends were trimmed by 5 bases and 12 bases, with 17 bases remaining between them. The CDR3 sequence is 11 residues long. Germline V lookup: CDR1 DFQATT, CDR2 SNEGSKA (reference sequence). The CDR3 nucleotides read TGCAGTGCTCCCCAGTCAGGCAGGGTGTACTTC. It is translated as CSAPQSGRVYF.

V gene TRBV5-1 combines with J gene TRBJ1-2, with D unresolved. This CDR3 contains 16 residues. Germline V gene data show CDR1 as SGHRS and CDR2 as YFSETQ. Trimming removed 0 bases at V and 1 base at J, with 13 bases between. CDR3 sequence: CASSLARQSFNYGYTF. The CDR3 DNA is TGCGCCAGCAGCTTGGCGCGACAATCTTTTAACTATGGCTACACCTTC.

The gene calls are TRBV5-1 and TRBJ2-7; D is uncertain. The CDR3 is 11 amino acids. Trimming removed 2 bases from V and 6 bases from J, with 6 bases in between. Germline assignment: CDR1 SGHRS and CDR2 YFSETQ. DNA for the CDR3: TGCGCCAGCAGCTTTGGTGGCGAGCAGTACTTC. Protein: CASSFGGEQYF.

This clone appeared once. The chain has TRBV5-5 and TRBJ1-1; D gene uncertain. This CDR3 has 16 amino acids. Per the germline V gene, CDR1 is SGHKS and CDR2 is YYEKEE (reference sequence). V was pared by 4 bases and J by 1 base, with 17 bases between. The CDR3 loop is CASSMPVAGKNTEAFF. For the CDR3, the DNA is TGTGCCAGCAGCATGCCCGTCGCGGGAAAGAACACTGAAGCTTTCTTT.

The chain is built from TRBV5-1 and TRBJ1-2; 9 bases agree with TRBD1. The CDR3 sequence is 13 residues long. The V gene's germline CDR1 is SGHRS and CDR2 YFSETQ. The ends lost 4 bases at V and 8 bases at J; junction bases unmatched: 6. CDR3 sequence reads: CASSQGQGGGYTF. CDR3 sequence (DNA): TGCGCCAGCAGCCAGGGACAGGGCGGCGGCTACACCTTC.

The chain recombines TRBV11-2 with TRBJ2-2; TRBD2 agrees at 9 bases. The CDR3 runs to 17 residues. Trimming took 1 base from V and 4 from J; bases not matched to a gene: 7. Germline V gene lookup returns CDR1 SGHAT and CDR2 FQNNGV. The CDR3 reads CASSLGGERGATGELFF. CDR3 nucleotide sequence: TGTGCCAGCAGCTTAGGAGGGGAGCGGGGGGCCACCGGGGAGCTGTTTTTT.

The chain combines TRBV4-1 with TRBJ1-2; D call uncertain. The CDR3 spans 15 residues. The germline V gene encodes CDR1 MGHRA and CDR2 YSYEKL. V gave up 4 bases and J gave up 0 bases, with 12 bases separating them. Here the CDR3 reads CASSRVRVSNYGYTF. CDR3 DNA sequence: TGCGCCAGCAGCCGTGTCCGTGTATCTAACTATGGCTACACCTTC.

The count of this clone is one. J is TRBJ1-5 and V is TRBV23-1, with TRBD1 as a possible D gene (5 bases). TRBV23-1 is placed among ORFs of uncertain function. The CDR3 has 17 residues. With 2 bases removed from V and 5 bases from J, the gap between germline ends came to 19 bases. CDR3 DNA sequence: TGCGCCAGCAGTCAAGAGTTGACCTCGGGAGGGGATCAGCCCCAGCATTTT. As protein: CASSQELTSGGDQPQHF.

This clone was observed a single time. The same CDR3 arises from other DNA sequences in this sample as well. The rearrangement uses TRBV5-1 and TRBJ1-6; TRBD1 agrees at 10 bases. V lost 0 bases and J lost 9; bases outside the gene matches: 6. The CDR3 sequence is 16 residues long. In germline, CDR1 is SGHRS, CDR2 YFSETQ. Here the CDR3 DNA reads TGCGCCAGCAGCTTGGGGGGACAGGGGTTTGTTTCACCCCTCCACTTT. This sequence encodes CASSLGGQGFVSPLHF.

This chain joins TRBV7-9 and TRBJ1-3; D uncertain. Germline V gives CDR1 SEHNR, CDR2 FQNEAQ (reference sequence). Trimming left V 7 bases short and J 0 bases short, with 16 bases between. CDR3 length: 16 amino acids. CDR3 DNA: TGTGCCAGCATTTCCCAAAGTTGGAGCTCTGGAAACACCATATATTTT. Translated: CASISQSWSSGNTIYF.

The V gene is TRBV18, the J gene TRBJ1-1; tentative D call: TRBD1 (5 bases). Trimming stripped 1 base from V and 3 bases from J, with 9 bases between. CDR1 and CDR2 (germline): KGHSH, LQKENI. This CDR3 is 14 amino acids long. The CDR3 here is CASSPLDKDTEAFF. In nucleotides, the CDR3 is TGTGCCAGCTCACCACTGGACAAAGACACTGAAGCTTTCTTT.